A selection of T cell receptor beta chains follows, all from one sample in a study of cytomegalovirus exposure and HLA in healthy donors. Profiling relied on immunoSEQ multiplex PCR, and the TCRdb table lists in-frame clones only, not all of them. The sample has some 160,000 clones; more than 70% are singletons. Sequencing was carried out using PBMCs. The receptor set was obtained from a woman between 35 and 50 years old in good health and CMV-seronegative. Each CDR3 is given with its conserved first and last residue. The D gene is left open where the match is weak. Some rows mark clone size as missing; the rest say once, few, many or name a class of expanded clone.

j_call clone_size v_call d_call cdr3_aa cdr3_nt
TRBJ2-3 few TRBV10-3 TRBD2 CAISESTSGGRDTQYF TGTGCCATCAGTGAGTCGACGAGCGGGGGGCGAGATACGCAGTATTTT
TRBJ2-3 NA TRBV19 TRBD1 CASSKRQGVSTDTQYF TGTGCCAGTAGTAAACGACAGGGGGTGAGCACAGATACGCAGTATTTT
TRBJ2-7 NA TRBV30 TRBD1 CAWSSRRGQVTYEQYF TGTGCCTGGAGTTCTCGCAGGGGGCAAGTAACCTACGAGCAGTACTTC
TRBJ1-2 NA TRBV18 TRBD1 CASSERDRNYGYTF TGTGCCAGCTCTGAACGGGACAGGAACTATGGCTACACCTTC
TRBJ2-1 NA TRBV28 TRBD2 CASRPSGSRYNEQFF TGTGCCAGCAGACCCAGCGGGAGCCGTTACAATGAGCAGTTCTTC
TRBJ2-7 few TRBV15 NA CATSSTRDLAYEQYF TGTGCCACCAGCAGCACGAGGGATTTAGCCTACGAGCAGTACTTC
TRBJ1-2 NA TRBV5-8 NA CASSPGTPPYTF TGTGCCAGCAGCCCCGGGACACCGCCATACACCTTC
TRBJ1-5 NA TRBV30 TRBD1 CAWTTGTGNQPQHF TGTGCCTGGACAACCGGGACAGGGAATCAGCCCCAGCATTTT
TRBJ1-2 NA TRBV13 TRBD1 CASSLMRGHGYTF TGTGCCAGCAGCTTAATGAGGGGGCATGGCTACACCTTC
TRBJ2-1 NA TRBV7-9 TRBD2 CASSVGTGGSNEQFF TGTGCCAGCAGCGTAGGGACCGGGGGGTCGAATGAGCAGTTCTTC
TRBJ2-1 NA TRBV6-5 NA CASSYSQGVWEQFF TGTGCCAGCAGTTACTCACAGGGAGTATGGGAACAGTTCTTC
TRBJ2-7 NA TRBV13 NA CASSPPVGRGYYEQYF TGTGCCAGCAGCCCCCCCGTGGGCAGGGGTTACTACGAGCAGTACTTC
TRBJ2-3 NA TRBV29-1 TRBD1 CSVATGVTDTQYF TGCAGCGTTGCCACAGGGGTCACAGATACGCAGTATTTT
TRBJ1-6 NA TRBV30 NA CAWTKRRNNSPLHF TGTGCCTGGACGAAGCGTCGGAACAATTCACCCCTCCACTTT
TRBJ1-1 once TRBV5-4 TRBD1 CASSGADRGNTEAFF TGTGCCAGCAGCGGAGCCGACAGGGGGAACACTGAAGCTTTCTTT
TRBJ1-2 NA TRBV5-1 NA CASSEDGGGGGYTF TGCGCCAGCAGCGAGGACGGGGGGGGTGGAGGCTACACCTTC
TRBJ1-1 NA TRBV9 NA CASSPRAAGVNTEAFF TGTGCCAGCAGCCCACGGGCGGCAGGGGTGAACACTGAAGCTTTCTTT
TRBJ2-7 NA TRBV9 TRBD2 CASSARGASGSVYEQYF TGTGCCAGCAGCGCCCGGGGGGCTAGCGGGAGTGTATACGAGCAGTACTTC
TRBJ2-7 NA TRBV10-3 NA CAIRTDTGSSYEQYF TGTGCCATCAGAACCGACACGGGGAGCTCCTACGAGCAGTACTTC
TRBJ1-1 NA TRBV6-6 NA CASNPRANTEAFF TGTGCCAGCAACCCGAGGGCGAACACTGAAGCTTTCTTT
TRBJ1-1 NA TRBV28 NA CASSFTQAMNTEAFF TGTGCCAGCAGTTTTACACAGGCGATGAACACTGAAGCTTTCTTT
TRBJ1-6 NA TRBV6-6 NA CASRPLQGGSPLHF TGTGCCAGCAGGCCCCTTCAAGGGGGATCACCCCTCCACTTT
TRBJ2-4 NA TRBV30 TRBD2 CAWSGDYQNIQYF TGTGCCTGGAGTGGGGACTACCAAAACATTCAGTACTTC
TRBJ1-1 NA TRBV5-1 NA CASSPGWITEAFF TGCGCCAGCAGCCCCGGGTGGATCACTGAAGCTTTCTTT
TRBJ2-3 NA TRBV5-1 TRBD2 CASSLVGSGRSDTQYF TGCGCCAGCAGCTTGGTAGGTAGCGGGAGGTCAGATACGCAGTATTTT
TRBJ2-7 NA TRBV7-7 NA CASSLYQKSEQYF TGTGCCAGCAGCTTATATCAGAAATCCGAGCAGTACTTC
TRBJ2-1 NA TRBV4-2 TRBD2 CASSQDLGLAGGTEQFF TGTGCCAGCAGCCAAGATCTGGGCCTAGCGGGAGGGACTGAGCAGTTCTTC
TRBJ2-7 NA TRBV19 NA CASSIADSLYEQYF TGTGCCAGTAGTATAGCAGACAGTCTCTACGAGCAGTACTTC
TRBJ1-3 NA TRBV29-1 NA CSVEIPGINTIYF TGCAGCGTTGAGATCCCAGGGATAAACACCATATATTTT
TRBJ2-7 NA TRBV5-1 TRBD1 CASSLDPQGSEQYF TGCGCCAGCAGCTTGGATCCACAGGGGTCCGAGCAGTACTTC
TRBJ1-1 NA TRBV27 TRBD1 CASSSLGGVLSTEAFF TGTGCCAGCAGCTCCTTAGGGGGCGTCTTGTCCACTGAAGCTTTCTTT
TRBJ2-3 NA TRBV7-9 TRBD2 CASRIAGGLEADTQYF TGTGCCAGCAGAATCGCGGGAGGACTGGAGGCAGATACGCAGTATTTT
TRBJ1-2 NA TRBV30 NA CASSEFTGVYGYTF TGTGCCTCGAGTGAATTCACCGGGGTCTATGGCTACACCTTC
TRBJ1-2 NA TRBV6-1 NA CASSEKGGPNYGYTF TGTGCCAGCAGTGAAAAGGGGGGGCCTAACTATGGCTACACCTTC
TRBJ2-7 NA TRBV2 TRBD1 CASSGQGHEQYF TGTGCCAGCAGTGGACAGGGCCACGAGCAGTACTTC
TRBJ1-1 few TRBV6-1 TRBD1 CASSGGQTNTEAFF TGTGCCAGCAGTGGGGGACAGACGAACACTGAAGCTTTCTTT
TRBJ1-1 NA TRBV19 NA CASSHSTTEAFF TGTGCCAGTAGCCATTCCACTACTGAAGCTTTCTTT
TRBJ2-1 NA TRBV9 NA CASSVALADEQFF TGTGCCAGCAGCGTAGCGCTAGCAGATGAGCAGTTCTTC
TRBJ2-7 NA TRBV5-5 NA CASSLGDTAPYEQYF TGTGCCAGCAGCCTAGGGGACACCGCCCCCTACGAGCAGTACTTC
TRBJ2-1 NA TRBV6-4 TRBD1 CASSDSGDRVVNEQFF TGTGCCAGCAGTGACTCCGGGGACAGGGTCGTCAATGAGCAGTTCTTC
TRBJ2-3 NA TRBV11-2 NA CASSFYAPEQYF TGTGCCAGCAGCTTCTACGCACCCGAGCAGTATTTT
TRBJ1-5 NA TRBV19 TRBD1 CASSIGDRDWQPQHF TGTGCCAGTAGTATAGGGGACAGGGATTGGCAGCCCCAGCATTTT
TRBJ1-5 NA TRBV28 NA CASSGQSLQPQHF TGTGCCAGCAGCGGACAGAGTCTTCAGCCCCAGCATTTT
TRBJ1-5 NA TRBV2 NA CASSEALLDSNQPQHF TGTGCCAGCAGTGAAGCGCTTTTGGACTCCAATCAGCCCCAGCATTTT
TRBJ2-4 NA TRBV5-6 NA CASSSDDLLAKNIQYF TGTGCCAGCAGCTCCGATGACTTACTAGCCAAAAACATTCAGTACTTC
TRBJ2-1 NA TRBV7-9 TRBD2 CASSPGLAFISYNEQFF TGTGCCAGCAGCCCCGGACTAGCGTTCATCTCCTACAATGAGCAGTTCTTC
TRBJ2-6 NA TRBV30 TRBD1 CARGPADRVAGANVLTF TGTGCTCGGGGCCCAGCGGACAGGGTGGCTGGGGCCAACGTCCTGACTTTC
TRBJ2-2 once TRBV11-2 NA CASSLDALARVLAGELFF TGTGCCAGCAGCTTAGATGCTCTGGCGCGGGTTTTAGCCGGGGAGCTGTTTTTT
TRBJ2-3 many TRBV6-4 TRBD2 CASSDVPGGSADTQYF TGTGCCAGCAGTGACGTCCCGGGGGGAAGCGCAGATACGCAGTATTTT
TRBJ2-3 once TRBV6-5 TRBD2 CASSSTSGGISDTQYF TGTGCCAGCAGTTCGACTAGCGGGGGGATTTCAGATACGCAGTATTTT
TRBJ2-1 few TRBV19 TRBD2 CASSTGLAAYNEQFF TGTGCCAGTAGTACGGGACTAGCGGCATACAATGAGCAGTTCTTC
TRBJ1-2 NA TRBV6-6 NA CASTNGGDYGYTF TGTGCCAGCACCAATGGGGGGGATTATGGCTACACCTTC
TRBJ1-2 NA TRBV19 TRBD1 CASSIGTPGQGYGYTF TGTGCCAGTAGTATCGGCACCCCGGGACAGGGCTATGGCTACACCTTC
TRBJ1-2 NA TRBV7-9 NA CASSPIQGGYTF TGTGCCAGCAGCCCAATTCAGGGTGGCTACACCTTC
TRBJ2-7 NA TRBV28 TRBD1 CASSRPGQVHPMVYEQYF TGTGCCAGCAGTCGTCCGGGACAGGTCCACCCGATGGTCTACGAGCAGTACTTC